This record looks at one T cell receptor beta chain sequence and its context. This entry belongs to a study of blood T cell repertoires in COVID-19. The CDR3 totals 16 residues. Germline-derived CDR1 and CDR2 are SGHRS and YFSETQ. V shed 4 bases, J shed 2 bases, and the junction held 4 bases outside the gene matches. Only in-frame clones appear in the TCRdb table, and some are missing; sequencing was by immunoSEQ multiplex PCR. The data contain approximately 100,000 clones, 65% to 80% of them singletons. The sequenced sample was peripheral blood. The origin of this receptor is a man between 65 and 79 years old with active or convalescent COVID-19. The chain links TRBV5-1 to TRBJ1-4, with 11 bases fitting TRBD1. CDR3 sequence: CASSLGQGVTNEKLFF. CDR3 nucleotide sequence: TGCGCCAGCAGCCTGGGACAGGGGGTTACTAATGAAAAACTGTTTTTT. The full variable domain, its missing parts supplied by reference TRBV5-1 and TRBJ1-4, is KAGVTQTPRYLIKTRGQQVTLSCSPISGHRSVSWYQQTPGQGLQFLFEYFSETQRNKGNFPGRFSGRQFSNSRSEMNVSTLELGDSALYLCASSLGQGVTNEKLFFGSGTQLSVL.